Following are 10 T cell receptor beta chains from one sample sequenced in a study of identifying expanded T cells in peripheral blood. The assay was immunoSEQ multiplex PCR, and TCRdb's table has in-frame clones only and misses some. The sample records 100,000 or so clones, 80% to 90% being singletons. Input material: blood. Source of these receptors: a person aged 18 to 70 in good health.

The chain joins TRBV5-4 to TRBJ1-1; TRBD1 matches 7 bases. Trimming removed 4 bases from V and 2 bases from J; junction bases left unmatched: 11. Per the germline V gene, CDR1 is SGHNT and CDR2 is YYREEE (reference sequence). This CDR3 spans 16 amino acids. As DNA, the CDR3 is TGTGCCAGCAGCCGGCCTCCGGGACAGTCAAACACTGAAGCTTTCTTT. Amino acids: CASSRPPGQSNTEAFF.

The chain recombines TRBV7-8 with TRBJ1-2; tentatively, D is TRBD1 (6 bases). This CDR3 is 12 amino acids long. The germline gives CDR1 SGHVS, CDR2 FQNEAQ. The germline V and J ends were trimmed by 10 bases and 0 bases, with 9 bases remaining between them. CDR3 sequence: CATEGANYGYTF. The CDR3 coding sequence is TGTGCCACTGAGGGGGCTAACTATGGCTACACCTTC.

The rearrangement links TRBV29-1 to TRBJ1-1; D ambiguous. Trimming pared 2 bases from V and 6 bases from J, leaving 13 bases between. The CDR3 consists of 13 residues. The germline CDR1 and CDR2 sequences are SQVTM and ANQGSEA. This chain's CDR3 is CSVEPSNQPEAFF. The CDR3 nucleotides are TGCAGCGTTGAACCCTCGAATCAACCTGAAGCTTTCTTT.

This sequence joins TRBV30 and TRBJ1-3; no clear D. Trimming shortened V by 5 bases and J by 1 base, and 3 bases separated the two germline ends. This CDR3 comprises 11 residues. CDR1 and CDR2 from the germline V gene are GTSNPN and SVGIG (reference sequence). CDR3 protein: CAWLSGNTIYF. The CDR3 coding sequence is TGTGCCTGGTTATCTGGAAACACCATATATTTT.

The V call is TRBV4-2, the J call TRBJ2-7, with TRBD1 identical over 7 bases. Germline CDR1 and CDR2: LGHNA and YNFKEQ. The V gene end was trimmed by 0 bases and the J gene end by 2 bases; junction bases not matched to a gene: 4. CDR3 length: 15 residues. The CDR3 DNA is TGTGCCAGCAGCCAAGATCCCGGGACAGCCTACGAGCAGTACTTC. Encoded protein: CASSQDPGTAYEQYF.

The rearrangement uses TRBV7-9 and TRBJ1-2; D is possibly TRBD1 (5 bases). The CDR3 contains 12 residues. Germline CDR1 reads SEHNR; CDR2 reads FQNEAQ (reference sequence). Trimming left V 3 bases short and J 8 bases short, with 10 bases between. Written as DNA, the CDR3 is TGTGCCAGCAGCTTGAACCAGGGAGGCTACACCTTC. Translation gives CASSLNQGGYTF.

This chain connects TRBV5-1 to TRBJ2-1; the D gene is possibly TRBD1 (5 bases). This CDR3 has 13 residues. Trimming removed 4 bases from V and 6 bases from J, with 11 bases in between. The V gene's germline CDR1 is SGHRS and CDR2 YFSETQ. The CDR3 bases are TGCGCCAGCAGCCTGCGACAGTTCAATGAGCAGTTCTTC. The encoded protein is CASSLRQFNEQFF.

This clone came up a few times. The genes are TRBV6-5 and TRBJ1-2; D is undetermined. Germline V gene sequence: CDR1 MNHEY, CDR2 SVGAGI. Trimming left V 6 bases short and J 4 bases short, with 12 bases between. The CDR3 contains 13 residues. The CDR3 DNA is TGTGCCAGCAGACCAGACGGCCTCTATGGCTACACCTTC. Its protein product is CASRPDGLYGYTF.

This rearrangement joins TRBV19 to TRBJ2-5; 8 positions match TRBD2. Germline V gene sequence: CDR1 LNHDA, CDR2 SQIVND (reference sequence). The ends lost 11 bases at V and 5 bases at J; junction bases unmatched: 10. The CDR3 has 13 amino acids. Here the CDR3 reads CAVGRGAAETQYF. In DNA form, the CDR3 reads TGTGCCGTCGGGCGGGGGGCCGCGGAGACCCAGTACTTC.

This clone was seen a single time. The rearrangement links TRBV5-4 to TRBJ1-2; the match to TRBD1 covers 7 bases. CDR3 length: 15 residues. The V segment lost 1 base and the J segment 6 bases; nucleotides outside the gene matches: 9. In germline, CDR1 is SGHNT, CDR2 YYREEE (reference sequence). For the CDR3, the DNA is TGTGCCAGCAGCTTGACAGGGGCGGACCTTCATGGCTACACCTTC. This encodes CASSLTGADLHGYTF.